Detailed here is one T cell receptor beta chain. Its antigen is undetermined. The data are from a study of cytomegalovirus exposure and HLA in healthy donors. Whole-study results and caveats: The study had only CMV serostatus as immune exposure information. A later analysis, which compared TCR beta chains of equal frequency, found the HLA-associated ones more clonally expanded.

V was clipped by 0 bases and J by 6 bases, with 13 bases between them. The CDR3 sequence is 15 residues long. From germline, CDR1 is SGHKS and CDR2 YYEKEE (reference sequence). The study ran its PCR with 60 Vbeta and 13 Jbeta primers. The protocol was immunoSEQ multiplex PCR, while the TCRdb copy is restricted to in-frame clones and leaves out a portion. The repertoire holds roughly 130,000 clones, with approximately 81% as singletons. Sequenced sample: PBMCs. The chain is built from TRBV5-5 and TRBJ1-5; maybe TRBD1 (6 bases). The clonotype was recovered from a young man in good health and CMV-seronegative. The CDR3 region is CASSLEGVRIQPQHF. In nucleotides, the CDR3 is TGTGCCAGCAGCTTGGAGGGGGTCCGTATTCAGCCCCAGCATTTT. Full variable domain (remainder filled in from reference TRBV5-5 and TRBJ1-5): DAGVTQSPTHLIKTRGQQVTLRCSPISGHKSVSWYQQVLGQGPQFIFQYYEKEERGRGNFPDRFSARQFPNYSSELNVNALLLGDSALYLCASSLEGVRIQPQHFGDGTRLSIL.